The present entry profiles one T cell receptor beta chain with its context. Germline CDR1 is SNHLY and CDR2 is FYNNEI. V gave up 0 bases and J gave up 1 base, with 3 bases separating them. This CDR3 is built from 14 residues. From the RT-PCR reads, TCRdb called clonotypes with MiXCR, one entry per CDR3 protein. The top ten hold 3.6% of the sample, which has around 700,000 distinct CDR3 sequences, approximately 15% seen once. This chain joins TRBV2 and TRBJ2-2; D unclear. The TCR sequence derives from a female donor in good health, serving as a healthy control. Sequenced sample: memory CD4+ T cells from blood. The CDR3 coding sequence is TGTGCCAGCAGTGAAGCGCAGAACACCGGGGAGCTGTTTTTT. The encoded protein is CASSEAQNTGELFF.